One and the same sample provided the 7 T cell receptor beta chains below, sequenced in a study of cytomegalovirus exposure and HLA in healthy donors (dated by TCRdb to 2016 to 2017). The library was made by the immunoSEQ multiplex PCR assay. The multiplex PCR relied on a mix of 60 forward primers for TCR Vbeta segments and 13 reverse primers for TCR Jbeta segments. Held by TCRdb, this immuneACCESS table contains in-frame sequences only and omits some clones. Under half of the omission traces to an unresolved V gene where checked; the cause of the rest is unknown. For this sample there are hundreds of thousands of clones; 55% to 75% appear just once. Of the sample, about 2.8% falls within the top ten clones. Specimen: PBMCs. The source of these receptors is a middle-aged man in good health and CMV-seropositive.

A note on this clone: Other DNA sequences within the sample encode an identical CDR3. DNA for the CDR3: TGTGCCAGCAGCCAAGAACGGGGTGTGGCCAAAAACATTCAGTACTTC. Translating gives CASSQERGVAKNIQYF. The chain employs TRBV4-2 and TRBJ2-4, with a tentative D call TRBD2 (5 bases). Germline values: CDR1 LGHNA, CDR2 YNFKEQ. CDR3 length equals 16 residues. V was shortened by 0 bases and J by 1 base, with 10 bases between the two germline ends.

CDR3 in amino acids: CASSLLAGMSSGANVLTF. DNA for the CDR3: TGCGCCAGCAGCTTGCTCGCAGGGATGAGCTCTGGGGCCAACGTCCTGACTTTC. The chain is built from TRBV5-1 and TRBJ2-6; maybe TRBD1 (5 bases). Germline values: CDR1 SGHRS, CDR2 YFSETQ. The CDR3 runs to 18 residues. The V end lost 1 base, the J end lost 0 bases, and 14 bases lay between the germline ends.

The V call is TRBV5-8, the J call TRBJ1-4; a weak D match, TRBD1 (5 bases). The CDR3 has 13 amino acids. Trimming stripped 0 bases from V and 10 bases from J, with 10 bases between. Germline-derived CDR1 and CDR2 are SGHTS and YDEGEE. This CDR3 is CASSLEQAGKLFF. The CDR3 region has the DNA TGTGCCAGCAGCTTGGAACAGGCAGGAAAACTGTTTTTT.

The chain combines TRBV7-3 with TRBJ2-2, with 9 nucleotides matching TRBD2. The CDR3 totals 16 residues. Trimming removed 5 bases from V and 5 bases from J; junction bases left unmatched: 9. The germline V gene encodes CDR1 SGHTA and CDR2 FQGTGA. The CDR3 reads CASSPGGLAGTGELFF. The CDR3 DNA sequence: TGTGCCAGCAGCCCAGGAGGGCTAGCGGGGACCGGGGAGCTGTTTTTT.

The chain carries TRBV23-1 and TRBJ2-7, with TRBD1 matching 8 bases. TRBV23-1 carries the ORF label, with uncertain function. V gave up 3 bases and J gave up 2 bases; unmatched junction bases: 6. The length of the CDR3 is 15 residues. CDR3 amino acids: CASSQPHRGAYEQYF. In nucleotides, the CDR3 is TGCGCCAGCAGTCAGCCCCACAGGGGGGCCTACGAGCAGTACTTC.

The chain recombines TRBV23-1 with TRBJ1-5; 9 nucleotides agree with TRBD1. TRBV23-1 is reported as an ORF; its role is uncertain. The CDR3 sequence is 16 residues long. Losses at the gene ends were 8 bases for V and 2 bases for J; bases not matched to a gene: 10. The CDR3 DNA reads as TGCGCCAGCCGACCAGGTCGGACAGGGGGCAATCAGCCCCAGCATTTT. It yields the protein CASRPGRTGGNQPQHF.

The count of this clone is one. Here the CDR3 reads CASSSGKGGNTIYF. DNA for the CDR3: TGTGCCAGCAGCTCCGGGAAGGGTGGAAACACCATATATTTT. The chain uses TRBV7-9 and TRBJ1-3; no clear D gene. This CDR3 region has 14 residues. Germline assignment: CDR1 SEHNR and CDR2 FQNEAQ (reference sequence). Between the trimmed V and J ends, which lost 4 bases and 3 bases, there was a span of 10 bases.